This note documents a single T cell receptor (beta chain) sequence. The sample originates from a study of blood T cell repertoires in COVID-19. For the study at large: Italy, Spain and the United States were the sources of the convalescent and acute COVID-19 samples. The analysed material was cDNA or gDNA that came from T cells, B-cell-depleted T cells, or PBMCs.

This CDR3 comprises 14 residues. Trimming removed 5 bases at V and 0 bases at J, with 10 bases between. The germline gives CDR1 SGHRS, CDR2 YFSETQ. Per the study methods: Amplification of reference gene primers was used by the study to estimate nucleated cell counts. Generated by immunoSEQ multiplex PCR, the TCRdb table keeps only in-frame clones and is missing some. V and J calls and clone size are given by that table; D and trimming were obtained from the DNA. Of some 190,000 clones listed, about 85% are singletons. Sequenced material: peripheral blood. This chain connects TRBV5-1 to TRBJ2-3; D is uncertain. The receptor comes from a man aged 25 to 40 with acute or convalescent COVID-19. CDR3 nucleotides: TGCGCCAGCAGAATTCTACAGAGCACAGATACGCAGTATTTT. As protein: CASRILQSTDTQYF.